This TCR beta chain emerged from a study of cytomegalovirus exposure and HLA in healthy donors. Study findings and constraints: Many donors shared some public TCRs, even though most TCR sequences were rare. Most subjects had HLA-A and HLA-B alleles reportedly predicted accurately by TCR beta sequences.

Regarding this clone: Its antigen is unidentified.

This CDR3 has 14 residues. Germline V gene sequence: CDR1 SEHNR, CDR2 FQNEAQ (reference sequence). Losses at the gene ends were 5 bases for V and 11 bases for J; bases not matched to a gene: 14. Researchers ran the PCR with 60 Vbeta and 13 Jbeta primers. This table comes from immunoSEQ multiplex PCR, and its TCRdb copy is limited to in-frame clones, with some not included. The table lists about 160,000 clones. This chain joins TRBV7-9 and TRBJ1-1; 7 bases map to TRBD1. The sample consisted of PBMCs. This TCR was sampled from a woman aged 55-70 years in good health and CMV-seronegative. The CDR3 nucleotides are TGTGCCAGCAGCATCACGCAGGGGGAAGGGGGGGCTTTCTTT. It specifies CASSITQGEGGAFF.